Only one count was recorded for the clone carrying this T cell receptor beta chain. As yet, its antigen is unknown. PCR amplification relied on 60 Vbeta primers (plus 13 Jbeta primers). Some clones are missing from TCRdb's copy, which holds only in-frame ones; the method was immunoSEQ multiplex PCR. This table has around 140,000 clones, 65% to 80% appearing once. The data are from a study of cytomegalovirus exposure and HLA in healthy donors. Study-level information: Assignment to the Caucasian-associated ancestry cluster applied to around 80% of the roughly 420 genotyped donors. Regarding the study as a whole: The study put some 150 TCR beta chains on its list as cytomegalovirus-associated. V- and J-gene trimming of TCR beta was linked (in a later analysis) to a missense DCLRE1C variant. It emerged from a later analysis that several of the most significant clusters appeared to be linked to common viral pathogens.

Germline CDR1 SGHNT, CDR2 YYREEE (reference sequence). This CDR3 contains 14 residues. Trimming removed 1 base from V and 5 bases from J, with 12 bases in between. The material sequenced was PBMCs. The rearrangement links TRBV5-4 to TRBJ2-5; a weak D match, TRBD2 (6 bases). This receptor was identified in a male donor in good health and CMV-seropositive. The CDR3 DNA follows: TGTGCCAGCAGCTTGACGGGGGTGGGGGAGACCCAGTACTTC. Protein sequence: CASSLTGVGETQYF.